Below, 5 T cell receptor beta chains from the same sample are listed, as sequenced in a study of cytomegalovirus exposure and HLA in healthy donors. The PCR contained 60 Vbeta and 13 Jbeta primers. The protocol was immunoSEQ multiplex PCR, while the TCRdb copy is restricted to in-frame clones and leaves out a portion. The data hold roughly 120,000 clones, with more than 75% observed a single time. Input material: PBMCs. The receptors stem from a man aged 40-50 years in good health and CMV-seronegative.

The chain employs TRBV9 and TRBJ1-2, with 7 positions matching TRBD1. Per the germline V gene, CDR1 is SGDLS and CDR2 is YYNGEE. Losses at the gene ends were 0 bases for V and 0 bases for J; bases not matched to a gene: 8. CDR3 size: 17 residues. CDR3 DNA: TGTGCCAGCAGCGTAGTCACAGGGGTCCCGGCTAACTATGGCTACACCTTC. Amino acids: CASSVVTGVPANYGYTF.

The chain carries TRBV7-9 and TRBJ2-1, with 9 bases lining up with TRBD1. CDR3 size: 18 residues. Germline assignment: CDR1 SEHNR and CDR2 FQNEAQ (reference sequence). The V segment lost 4 bases and the J segment 1 base; nucleotides outside the gene matches: 11. CDR3 sequence: CASSSYRGHPDSYNEQFF. In nucleotides, the CDR3 is TGTGCCAGCAGCTCCTACAGGGGGCACCCCGATTCCTACAATGAGCAGTTCTTC.

This clone occurred once. J is TRBJ1-2 and V is TRBV5-1; 11 positions agree with TRBD1. The CDR3 is made up of 15 amino acids. In germline, CDR1 is SGHRS, CDR2 YFSETQ. V was clipped by 3 bases and J by 8 bases; unmatched bases: 9. The CDR3 coding sequence is TGCGCCAGCAGCTCGGCCGGACAGGGGGCGGCGGGCTACACCTTC. It yields the protein CASSSAGQGAAGYTF.

This clone came up once. V gene TRBV5-1 combines with J gene TRBJ1-1, with TRBD1 identical over 8 bases. Germline V gene lookup returns CDR1 SGHRS and CDR2 YFSETQ. Losses at the gene ends were 0 bases for V and 6 bases for J; bases not matched to a gene: 10. The CDR3 contains 16 residues. The CDR3 DNA reads TGCGCCAGCAGCTTGGCGAGACAGGGGCTGAGGGCTGAAGCTTTCTTT. Residues: CASSLARQGLRAEAFF.

A note on this clone: Other DNA variants within this sample encode the same CDR3. V is TRBV28 and J is TRBJ1-1; D ambiguous. The CDR3 is 13 amino acids. The V end lost 1 base, the J end lost 0 bases, and 3 bases lay between the germline ends. CDR1 and CDR2 (germline): MDHEN, SYDVKM. This CDR3 is CASSLSVNTEAFF. The CDR3 bases are TGTGCCAGCAGTTTATCGGTGAACACTGAAGCTTTCTTT.